These 26 T cell receptor beta chains originate from one sample sequenced in a study of tumor-infiltrating lymphocytes in primary liver carcinoma. For each extraction, RNA and DNA were obtained together from about 21-30 mg of unsorted bulk tissue. Researchers generated TCR beta cDNA from about 450 ng of total RNA, relying on a constant-region primer. TCR beta libraries came from three nested multiplex PCR rounds using slightly modified ARM-PCR. Two initial PCR rounds of around 10 cycles each paired TRBV1-TRBV30 forward primers with a C-beta reverse primer. TCRdb reprocessed the multiplex PCR reads via MiXCR and lists one record per CDR3 protein. The sample includes 90,000 to 150,000 distinct CDR3 sequences, roughly 70% of them seen just once. The specimen was tumor-adjacent normal liver tissue. These receptors came from a woman aged 55-75 years with primary liver carcinoma and hepatitis B virus infection.

Worth noting for this clonotype: The conserved final phenylalanine or tryptophan is absent from the CDR3, which likely points to a read error. The DNA is left out, because the CDR3 cannot be placed on it with certainty; the CDR3 is given as TCRdb lists it. The gene calls are TRBV11-1 and TRBJ2-3. Germline CDR1 reads SGHAT; CDR2 reads FQDESV (reference sequence). A total of 14 residues make up the CDR3, ends included. CDR3 amino acids: CASSLGQSTDTRYY.

Details on this clonotype: Since no conserved phenylalanine or tryptophan closes the CDR3, a read error is the likely cause. The rearrangement uses TRBV11-3 and TRBJ2-5; perhaps TRBD2 as D (5 bases). Trimming removed 7 bases at V and 5 bases at J, with 11 bases between. CDR3 length equals 12 residues. Germline V CDR1 and CDR2: SGHNT, YENEEA. CDR3: CASNSDWETQYS. Written as DNA, the CDR3 is TGTGCCAGCAATTCGGACTGGGAGACCCAGTACTCC.

The chain is built from TRBV6-5 and TRBJ2-7; 10 positions agree with TRBD2. Looked up from germline, CDR1 is MNHEY and CDR2 is SVGAGI. This CDR3 region has 15 residues. With 2 bases clipped from V and 6 bases from J, the junction kept 7 bases outside the gene matches. The CDR3 bases are TGTGCCAGCAGTTACCTAGCGGGAGAATGGGGCGAGCAGTACTTC. Protein sequence: CASSYLAGEWGEQYF.

As to this clonotype: A junction boundary mismatches the germline segment, possibly from a read error. The rearrangement links TRBV6-5 to TRBJ1-3, with unresolved D. CDR1 and CDR2 (germline): MNHEY, SVGAGI. CDR3 size: 16 residues. The CDR3 reads CASSRNVQLSGNTLYF. The CDR3 region has the DNA TGTGCCAGCAGTAGGAACGTGCAGCTCTCTGGAAACACCTTATATTTT.

This rearrangement joins TRBV28 to TRBJ2-3, with 9 bases fitting TRBD2. The CDR3 runs 17 residues. V dropped 6 bases and J dropped 4; count of bases not matched to a gene: 14. Looked up from germline, CDR1 is MDHEN and CDR2 is SYDVKM. In nucleotides, the CDR3 is TGTGCCAGCAGAGGACCCGGGACTAGCAGGATGGCAGATACGCAGTATTTT. It yields the protein CASRGPGTSRMADTQYF. Full variable domain (missing parts from reference TRBV28 and TRBJ2-3): DVKVTQSSRYLVKRTGEKVFLECVQDMDHENMFWYRQDPGLGLRLIYFSYDVKMKEKGDIPEGYSVSREKKERFSLILESASTNQTSMYLCASRGPGTSRMADTQYFGPGTRLTVL.

As to this clonotype: The junction does not match germline at one end; this may be a read error. The chain is built from TRBV6-6 and TRBJ1-1, with D maybe TRBD1 (6 bases). This CDR3 spans 15 amino acids. Germline V lookup: CDR1 MNHNY, CDR2 SVGAGI (reference sequence). CDR3 DNA: TGTGCCAGCAGTTACGATGACAGGCTGGACACTGAAACTTTCTTT. It codes for CASSYDDRLDTETFF.

V usage is TRBV6-6 and J usage is TRBJ1-1; no reliable D call. The CDR3 sequence is 14 residues long. Germline CDR1 MNHNY, CDR2 SVGAGI (reference sequence). CDR3: CPITPDPRGTEAFF. The CDR3 DNA reads TGTCCCATTACTCCCGACCCCCGAGGCACTGAAGCTTTCTTT.

A note on this clonotype: An end of the junction does not agree with germline; a read error may underlie this. The chain recombines TRBV6-1 with TRBJ2-5; D possibly corresponds to TRBD2 (5 bases). CDR1 and CDR2 from the germline V gene are MNHNS and SASEGT. The CDR3 spans 17 residues. The CDR3 reads CASSEGTGMRRQEIQYF. In DNA form, the CDR3 reads TGTGCCAGCAGTGAAGGGACGGGAATGCGTAGACAAGAGATCCAGTACTTC.

Regarding this clonotype: The junction departs from the called germline gene at one end, perhaps through a read error. The rearrangement links TRBV11-2 to TRBJ2-5; unclear D gene. CDR3 size: 12 residues. Germline values: CDR1 SGHAT, CDR2 FQNNGV. CDR3 region: CASSLVSEAQYF. CDR3 coding DNA: TGTGCCAGCAGTTTAGTCTCCGAGGCCCAGTACTTC.

This clonotype was counted only a few times. This sequence joins TRBV5-1 and TRBJ2-3; 9 bases fit TRBD2. Trimming cost V 0 bases and J 2 bases; bases outside gene matches: 7. The CDR3 length is 17 residues. From germline, CDR1 is SGHRS and CDR2 YFSETQ. The CDR3 spells CASSLASSGVTTDTQYF. CDR3 nucleotides: TGCGCCAGCAGCTTGGCGTCTAGCGGGGTGACCACAGATACGCAGTATTTT.

This rearrangement joins TRBV7-2 to TRBJ2-1, with D unresolved. In germline, CDR1 is SGHTA, CDR2 FQGNSA. Between the trimmed V and J ends, which lost 3 bases and 12 bases, there was a span of 15 bases. This CDR3 has 13 residues. The CDR3 DNA reads TGTGCCAGCAGCTTCCTTAAGCTAGGTGCGCAGTTCTTC. This translates into CASSFLKLGAQFF.

A note on this clonotype: This may arise from a read error, as a much more abundant clone is one base away. The CDR3 does not end in the conserved phenylalanine or tryptophan, so this is likely a read error. V gene TRBV28 combines with J gene TRBJ2-5, with D uncertain. The CDR3 sequence is 11 residues long. V was pared by 3 bases and J by 5 bases, with 4 bases between. The germline V gene has CDR1 MDHEN and CDR2 SYDVKM. CDR3 in amino acids: CASSFTETQYL. The CDR3 coding sequence is TGTGCCAGCAGTTTCACTGAGACCCAGTACCTC.

The V and J genes are TRBV29-1 and TRBJ2-1; 7 bases are a match to TRBD2. The J segment lost 13 bases and the V segment lost 5 bases, leaving 14 bases of the junction unmatched. The CDR3 totals 13 residues. CDR1 and CDR2 (germline): SQVTM, ANQGSEA. The CDR3 DNA reads TGCAGCGTTCGAGGACTAGGGATCAATAATCAGTTCTTC. Protein: CSVRGLGINNQFF.

About this clonotype: One base away lies a much larger clone, so this may be a sequencing read error. The V call is TRBV30, the J call TRBJ1-2; 8 nucleotides match TRBD1. The CDR3 is 12 residues long. Looked up from germline, CDR1 is GTSNPN and CDR2 is SVGIG (reference sequence). The CDR3 DNA follows: TGTGCCCGGAGTTCAAACAGGGGGAGCTACACCTTC. This codes for CARSSNRGSYTF. Supplemented by reference TRBV30 and TRBJ1-2, the full variable domain reads SQTIHQWPATLVQPVGSPLSLECTVEGTSNPNLYWYRQAAGRGLQLLFYSVGIGQISSEVPQNLSASRPQDRQFILSSKKLLLSDSGFYLCARSSNRGSYTFGSGTRLTVV.

At least ten counts were recorded for this clonotype. The genes are TRBV13 and TRBJ2-6, with TRBD1 identical over 8 bases. Germline trimming cut 1 base from V and 2 bases from J; bases unmatched to any gene: 7. Germline-derived CDR1 and CDR2 are PRHDT and FYEKMQ (reference sequence). This CDR3 is 18 amino acids long. The CDR3 is CASSLVRTGMAGANVLTF. In DNA, the CDR3 is TGTGCCAGCAGCTTAGTGCGGACAGGGATGGCTGGGGCCAACGTCCTGACTTTC.

This clonotype occurred a few times. Just one base apart from a much larger clone, this may be a read error. The conserved final phenylalanine or tryptophan is absent from the CDR3, which likely points to a read error. This sequence joins TRBV7-9 and TRBJ2-1, with 13 bases aligning to TRBD2. Germline V gene lookup returns CDR1 SEHNR and CDR2 FQNEAQ (reference sequence). This CDR3 is 15 amino acids long. V was clipped by 5 bases and J by 8 bases; unmatched bases: 6. The DNA of the CDR3 is TGTGCCAGCAGCCACACTAGCGGGAGGGCCGATGAGCAGTTCCTC. This codes for CASSHTSGRADEQFL.

As to this clonotype: The junction differs from germline at one of its ends, possibly a read error. The chain joins TRBV11-3 to TRBJ2-1; TRBD1 is a possible D gene (6 bases). The CDR3 covers 17 residues. In germline, CDR1 is SGHNT, CDR2 YENEEA. The CDR3 DNA is TGTGCCGGCAGCTCCGTTTGGCAGGGGAGCATCATTAGTGAGCAGTTCTTC. Amino acid sequence: CAGSSVWQGSIISEQFF.

The rearrangement links TRBV6-2 or TRBV6-3 to TRBJ2-3, with D perhaps TRBD2 (6 bases). Trimming shortened V by 2 bases and J by 15 bases, and 33 bases separated the two germline ends. Germline V lookup: CDR1 MNHEY, CDR2 SVGEGT. The CDR3 spans 18 residues. DNA of the CDR3: TGTGCCAGCAGTTACCGGGACTTACAAGCGTCCTTCACAGATACGCGTTATTTT. Translation: CASSYRDLQASFTDTRYF.

The gene calls are TRBV10-1 and TRBJ2-2; TRBD1 might be the D (5 bases). The CDR3 has 12 amino acids. V lost 8 bases, J lost 10 bases, and 14 bases lay in between. Germline CDR1 reads WNHNN; CDR2 reads SYGVQD (reference sequence). The CDR3 sequence is CASGQGSAELFF. CDR3 coding DNA: TGCGCCAGCGGGCAGGGCTCCGCGGAGCTGTTTTTT.

The V call is TRBV10-3, the J call TRBJ2-3; D uncertain. Germline CDR1 is ENHRY and CDR2 is SYGVKD. The CDR3 is made up of 15 amino acids. Trimming removed 7 bases at V and 3 bases at J, with 17 bases between. This chain's CDR3 is CAINPGSDSTDTQYF. The CDR3 region has the DNA TGTGCCATCAACCCAGGCTCCGACTCTACAGATACGCAGTATTTT.

A note on this clonotype: Germline and junction disagree at one end, which may indicate a read error. J is TRBJ2-3 and V is TRBV5-1; a weak D match, TRBD1 (6 bases). There are 15 residues in the CDR3. The germline V gene has CDR1 SGHRS and CDR2 YFSETQ. The CDR3 protein is CTSSTGTLGAATQYF. Written as DNA, the CDR3 is TGCACCAGCAGCACCGGGACACTCGGGGCAGCTACGCAGTATTTT. The complete variable domain, with remaining parts taken from reference TRBV5-1 and TRBJ2-3, reads KAGVTQTPRYLIKTRGQQVTLSCSPISGHRSVSWYQQTPGQGLQFLFEYFSETQRNKGNFPGRFSGRQFSNSRSEMNVSTLELGDSALYLCTSSTGTLGAATQYFGPGTRLTVL.

V and J are TRBV24-1 and TRBJ2-3; TRBD1 matches at 9 bases. This CDR3 comprises 16 residues. The trim removed 4 bases at V and 7 bases at J, leaving 11 bases unmatched. In germline, CDR1 is KGHDR, CDR2 SFDVKD. CDR3 in DNA: TGTGCCACCAGTGACACCGGACAGGGGTATCACCATACGCAGTATTTT. This encodes CATSDTGQGYHHTQYF.

Points on this clonotype: It is likely a read error, because the conserved phenylalanine at the end of the CDR3 is missing. The V and J genes are TRBV11-2 and TRBJ2-5, with TRBD2 identical over 9 bases. Germline V gives CDR1 SGHAT, CDR2 FQNNGV. The CDR3 has 16 amino acids. DNA for the CDR3: TGTGCCAGCAGCTTCTCCCGTGGTAGCGGGAGAGAGGCCCAGTACTTA. Its protein product is CASSFSRGSGREAQYL.

The rearrangement joins TRBV11-1 to TRBJ1-1, with 7 nucleotides matching TRBD1. Per the germline V gene, CDR1 is SGHAT and CDR2 is FQDESV (reference sequence). Losses at the gene ends were 4 bases for V and 1 base for J; bases not matched to a gene: 6. There are 15 residues in the CDR3. CDR3 protein: CASSYQQGWNTEAFF. In DNA form, the CDR3 reads TGTGCCAGCAGCTACCAACAGGGGTGGAACACTGAAGCTTTCTTT.

Notes on this clonotype: Compared with germline, one end of the junction differs, possibly owing to a read error. The rearrangement joins TRBV19 to TRBJ1-5; TRBD1 agrees at 9 bases. This CDR3 is built from 17 residues. Germline CDR1 LNHDA, CDR2 SQIVND (reference sequence). The CDR3 sequence: CTSSPKGQGRLNQPQHF. As DNA, the CDR3 is TGTACCAGTAGCCCTAAGGGACAGGGAAGGTTGAATCAGCCCCAGCATTTT.

Regarding this clonotype: The junction and the germline gene differ at one end; a read error may be behind it. The chain joins TRBV2 to TRBJ1-5; the D gene is possibly TRBD1 (5 bases). Germline CDR1 is SNHLY and CDR2 is FYNNEI. This CDR3 is 18 amino acids long. CDR3: CAISRLIGPQGKNQPQHF. For the CDR3, the DNA is TGTGCCATCAGTAGACTGATTGGGCCCCAGGGCAAGAATCAGCCCCAGCATTTT.